This T cell receptor beta chain appears in the sequencing data of a study of blood T cell repertoires in COVID-19. Across the whole study: Sites across the United States, Italy and Spain contributed samples from acute and convalescent COVID-19. T cells, B-cell-depleted T cells, or PBMCs supplied cDNA or gDNA.

Original analysis: Reference gene primers were amplified, and this amplification served to estimate nucleated cell counts. Assay used: immunoSEQ multiplex PCR; TCRdb lists only in-frame clones, some missing. The V and J calls and the clone size are those of that table, but D and trimming were determined from the DNA. The repertoire holds 70,000 to 95,000 clones, 88% seen once, with roughly 6.2% in the top ten. The CDR3 length is 12 residues. V lost 11 bases and J lost 8; bases outside the gene matches: 11. Per germline, CDR1 MDHEN and CDR2 SYDVKM. The chain joins TRBV28 to TRBJ1-2; 7 bases align to TRBD1. The TCR was taken from a man aged 45-60 years with active COVID-19. The sample was peripheral blood. The CDR3 DNA follows: TGTGCCGGAAGACAGGGAACTTTAGGCTACACCTTC. The encoded protein is CAGRQGTLGYTF.